A selection of T cell receptor beta chains follows, all from one sample in a study of OX40 agonist ivuxolimab in advanced cancers. Produced via immunoSEQ multiplex PCR; TCRdb's table is partial and in-frame only. The sample contains 50,000 to 80,000 clones, roughly 81% of which appear only once. Sequencing was performed on CD4+ or CD8+ T cells sorted from blood, taken in a trial of the OX40 agonist ivuxolimab. Every receptor here comes from an adult with an advanced solid tumor such as melanoma, head and neck, liver or kidney cancer. Each CDR3 is given with its conserved first and last residue. D genes are given only for firm matches. Where a row states a size, it is once, few, many or the class of an expanded clone; other rows omit it.

clone_size j_call d_call v_call cdr3_nt cdr3_aa
. TRBJ2-1 TRBD2 TRBV5-4 TGTGCCAGCAGCCGCGGGGGACTAGCGGGAGATCTTGAGCAGTTCTTC CASSRGGLAGDLEQFF
. TRBJ1-1 . TRBV7-6 TGTGCCAGCAGCCAGGAGAGCTCGAACACTGAAGCTTTCTTT CASSQESSNTEAFF
. TRBJ2-5 . TRBV30 TGTGCCTGGAGCGGAGTGGCGAAGACCCAGTACTTC CAWSGVAKTQYF
few TRBJ2-1 . TRBV9 TGTGCCAGCAGCGTAGTTCCTTTCATCAATGAGCAGTTCTTC CASSVVPFINEQFF
. TRBJ2-1 TRBD1 TRBV5-4 TGTGCCAGCAGCCCAGACAGGGGCCGTTTAAGTGAGCAGTTCTTC CASSPDRGRLSEQFF
. TRBJ1-1 . TRBV28 TGTGCCAGCAGTTTATCGTATGGAGGGGGCACTGAAGCTTTCTTT CASSLSYGGGTEAFF
. TRBJ1-1 . TRBV7-2 TGTGCCAGCGAAGGGGACACTGAAGCTTTCTTT CASEGDTEAFF
. TRBJ2-2 . TRBV11-3 TGTGCCAGCAGCGATCGCCCTAATAACGGGGAGCTGTTTTTT CASSDRPNNGELFF
. TRBJ1-1 . TRBV28 TGTGCCAGCAGTTCGGGGAACGTCTACACTGAAGCTTTCTTT CASSSGNVYTEAFF
. TRBJ1-5 . TRBV27 TGTGCCAGCAGCCAATCTTCGCGGCTACAGCAGCCCCAGCATTTT CASSQSSRLQQPQHF
. TRBJ2-2 . TRBV19 TGTGCCAGCAAAGTATTAGGGTTCGGGGAGCTGTTTTTT CASKVLGFGELFF
once TRBJ1-1 . TRBV29-1 TGCAGCGTCCTGGGGGGGATTCCAACACTAGAAGCTTTCTTT CSVLGGIPTLEAFF
. TRBJ1-1 TRBD1 TRBV28 TGTGCCAGCAGTTTAACTGGACAGGGGAACACTGAAGCTTTCTTT CASSLTGQGNTEAFF
. TRBJ1-1 . TRBV30 TGTGCCTGTTCCGGGACTGGAGGGACTGAAGCTTTCTTT CACSGTGGTEAFF
. TRBJ2-3 TRBD1 TRBV10-3 TGTGCCATCAGTGGGGGACAGACCACAGATACGCAGTATTTT CAISGGQTTDTQYF
. TRBJ1-1 . TRBV9 TGTGCCAGCAGCGCCCGACACCTTAACACTGAAGCTTTCTTT CASSARHLNTEAFF
. TRBJ2-7 . TRBV9 TGTGCCAGCAGCCCTCTCCAGGCGAGCTACGAGCAGTACTTC CASSPLQASYEQYF
. TRBJ2-3 TRBD2 TRBV11-2 TGTGCCAGCACACCACGGGGCGGGAGTACAGATACGCAGTATTTT CASTPRGGSTDTQYF
. TRBJ2-1 TRBD2 TRBV27 TGTGCCAGCAGCGCCGTGGCGGGGGGCAATGAGCAGTTCTTC CASSAVAGGNEQFF
once TRBJ1-1 . TRBV11-3 TGTGCCAGCAGCTTGGGCCGAATGAACACTGAAGCTTTCTTT CASSLGRMNTEAFF
. TRBJ2-7 . TRBV19 TGTGCCAGTAGTAAGGAGAGGTTGCCCTACGAGCAGTACTTC CASSKERLPYEQYF
once TRBJ1-3 . TRBV7-9 TGTGCCAGCAGCCCCCGAGCGGGGGTTTCTGGAAACACCATATATTTT CASSPRAGVSGNTIYF
once TRBJ2-1 TRBD2 TRBV5-1 TGCGCCAGCAGCTTCGGGGGGGCCCTGGACGAGCAGTTCTTC CASSFGGALDEQFF
. TRBJ1-1 TRBD1 TRBV10-3 TGTGCCATCAGGCCGACAGGGAAGAACACTGAAGCTTTCTTT CAIRPTGKNTEAFF
. TRBJ2-1 TRBD2 TRBV30 TGTGCCTGGACTATTGGCAGCGGGGGCAGCAATGAGCAGTTCTTC CAWTIGSGGSNEQFF
. TRBJ2-1 . TRBV19 TGTGCCACCTCTCGGAACCTTTACAATGAGCAGTTCTTC CATSRNLYNEQFF
. TRBJ1-2 . TRBV28 TGTGCCAGCAGTTTATACAGGGTATCTGGCTACACCTTC CASSLYRVSGYTF
few TRBJ1-4 . TRBV30 TGTGCCTGGAGAGCGTCTACAGGCGGAAAACTGTTTTTT CAWRASTGGKLFF
. TRBJ2-7 TRBD1 TRBV7-9 TGTGCCAGCAGCTTAGCCACCGGGACAGCCGAGCAGTACTTC CASSLATGTAEQYF
. TRBJ2-7 TRBD2 TRBV6-6 TGTGCCAGCAGTTTCGGGACTACGGGGGGCGAGCAGTACTTC CASSFGTTGGEQYF
. TRBJ2-5 TRBD1 TRBV30 TGTGCCTGGACCGGACAGGGGATAGAGACCCAGTACTTC CAWTGQGIETQYF
. TRBJ1-3 . TRBV27 TGTGCCAGCAGTCCGGGACAAGGAAAGGGAAACACCATATATTTT CASSPGQGKGNTIYF
. TRBJ2-3 . TRBV6-5 TGTGCCAGCACTTATAGGGGTGTGGGGGGCACAGATACGCAGTATTTT CASTYRGVGGTDTQYF
. TRBJ1-5 . TRBV5-1 TGCGCCAGCAGCTTGGCGGGGGATAGCAATCAGCCCCAGCATTTT CASSLAGDSNQPQHF
. TRBJ2-3 TRBD2 TRBV2 TGTGCCAGCAGTGAAGAGGCGGGAGCTGGGACAGATACGCAGTATTTT CASSEEAGAGTDTQYF
. TRBJ2-7 . TRBV4-1 TGCGCCAGCAGCCAAGGCCACGGGGCGGATTACGAGCAGTACTTC CASSQGHGADYEQYF
. TRBJ2-2 . TRBV7-2 TGTGCCAGCCGCCGCGGGACCGCGAACACCGGGGAGCTGTTTTTT CASRRGTANTGELFF
. TRBJ2-1 . TRBV13 TGTGCCAGCAGCTTAGGGGTCACCGACAATGAGCAGTTCTTC CASSLGVTDNEQFF
. TRBJ1-4 . TRBV7-9 TGTGCCAGCAGCTTAGTATCCGACCGACTGTTTTTT CASSLVSDRLFF
. TRBJ1-5 . TRBV6-5 TGTGCCAGCAGTCCAGGCAATCAGCCCCAGCATTTT CASSPGNQPQHF
. TRBJ1-1 . TRBV28 TGTGCCAGCGGGTTGGGGGGGATCCCGAACACTGAAGCTTTCTTT CASGLGGIPNTEAFF
. TRBJ2-1 . TRBV19 TGTGCCAGTAGTATGAGAGGTCTGACCTACAATGAGCAGTTCTTC CASSMRGLTYNEQFF
. TRBJ2-3 TRBD2 TRBV5-6 TGTGCCAGCAGCTCCCTAGCGGGGCAGGGGACAGATACGCAGTATTTT CASSSLAGQGTDTQYF
once TRBJ2-3 . TRBV29-1 TGCAGCGTTGTTGGGGGAGGGGGGGACACAGATACGCAGTATTTT CSVVGGGGDTDTQYF
. TRBJ2-1 . TRBV6-5 TGTGCCAGCAGACTCGATATCGACTACAATGAGCAGTTCTTC CASRLDIDYNEQFF